This T cell receptor beta chain appears in the sequencing data of a study of T-cell memory formation after mild COVID-19. On the study more broadly: Largely, the TCR clusters proved donor specific.

Germline-derived CDR1 and CDR2 are SQVTM and ANQGSEA. The CDR3 covers 13 residues. V was clipped by 7 bases and J by 7 bases, with 14 bases between them. This clonotype was seen at least ten times. TCR alpha and TCR beta cDNA libraries with sample barcodes and UMIs came from 5'RACE using constant-segment primers. TCRdb reprocessed the 5' RACE reads with MiXCR, giving one entry per CDR3 protein. Of a few hundred thousand distinct CDR3 sequences listed, about 16% are singletons. This TCR derives from a man aged 18 to 29 who had mild COVID-19 (a few samples of this study predate the infection). Cell type and time point are not known. The chain is built from TRBV29-1 and TRBJ1-6, with D possibly TRBD1 on 5 matching bases. Material for sequencing was PBMCs or a T cell subset sorted from them (not recorded which). CDR3 in amino acids: CSGGEGLNSPLHF. CDR3 DNA sequence: TGCAGCGGGGGTGAGGGACTAAATTCACCCCTCCACTTT.